Below, one T cell receptor delta chain is given with its context. Its specific antigen is unknown. Base-call qualities are not available, and no considerably larger clone is one nucleotide away. Other nucleotide sequences in the sample specify the same CDR3. The library was produced with PCR. These reads were obtained on an Illumina MiSeq. Identical DNA sequences were merged into single rows after TCRdb reprocessed the public reads with CATT. The sample has several thousand delta-chain clones on record, over 8.5% of them singletons. Together, the top ten hold roughly 15% of the sample. The sample belongs to a study of human gamma delta and Vdelta1 T cells (dated 2018 in TCRdb). For the wider study: In this study, the researchers looked at Delta One T cells, which are Vd1+ gamma-delta T cells, to see how well they work as cytotoxic effectors against acute myeloid leukemia.

For CDR1 and CDR2, the germline V gene lists TSWWSYY and QGS. Including the terminal cysteine and phenylalanine, the CDR3 comprises 17 residues. Kept here is only the CDR3 DNA, which spans 51 bases and is read in frame from base 1. V is clipped by 5 bases and J by 0 bases, and the sequence between their germline boundaries is 19 bases long. In this chain, TRDV1 is recombined with TRDJ1; TRDD3 is possibly the D segment (5 matching bases). This TCR was sampled from a human donor in good health. Sequencing was carried out using naive CD27+ Vdelta1 gamma-delta T cells from blood. Here the CDR3 is given as CALGQAYVGAYTDKLIF. Read as DNA, the sequence is TGTGCTCTTGGGCAGGCTTACGTTGGGGCGTACACCGATAAACTCATCTTT.